Listed here is a single T cell receptor beta chain. The sample is drawn from a study of human T cells and chemical hapten exposure. As for time point: pre-sensitization, week 0. The treatment here: therapeutic diphenylcyclopropenone sensitization with weekly scalp DPC. The CDR3 has 13 residues. The germline V gene encodes CDR1 SEHNR and CDR2 FQNEAQ (reference sequence). With 1 base removed from V and 3 bases from J, the gap between germline ends came to 7 bases. TCRdb used MiXCR to reprocess the RACE reads, holding one entry per CDR3 protein. The data contain under 95,000 distinct CDR3 sequences, about 8.5% of them singletons.

V and J are TRBV7-9 and TRBJ2-7; tentative D call: TRBD1 (5 bases). The TCR was taken from a man aged 40-50 years with alopecia areata. Some clones in this sample may be carry-over from other donors' samples. The specimen comprised whole blood, sampled in connection with sensitization to the hapten diphenylcyclopropenone (DPC). In DNA form, the CDR3 reads TGTGCCAGCAGCTTAGGACAGAACTACGAGCAGTACGTC. Residues: CASSLGQNYEQYV.